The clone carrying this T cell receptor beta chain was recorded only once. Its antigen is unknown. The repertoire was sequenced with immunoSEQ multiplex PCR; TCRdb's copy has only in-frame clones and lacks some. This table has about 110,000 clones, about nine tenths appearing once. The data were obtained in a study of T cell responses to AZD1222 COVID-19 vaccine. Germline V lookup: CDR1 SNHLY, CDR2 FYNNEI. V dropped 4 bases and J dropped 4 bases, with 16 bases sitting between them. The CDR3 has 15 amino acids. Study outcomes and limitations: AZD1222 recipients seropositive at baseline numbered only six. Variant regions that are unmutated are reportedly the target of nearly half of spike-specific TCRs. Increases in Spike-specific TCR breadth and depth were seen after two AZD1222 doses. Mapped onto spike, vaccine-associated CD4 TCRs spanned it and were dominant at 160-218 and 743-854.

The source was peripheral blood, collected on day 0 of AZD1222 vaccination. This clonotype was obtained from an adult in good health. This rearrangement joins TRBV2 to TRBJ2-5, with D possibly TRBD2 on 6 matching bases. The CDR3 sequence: CASSVGGLKAETQYF. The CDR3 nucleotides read TGTGCCAGCAGTGTCGGAGGGCTAAAGGCAGAGACCCAGTACTTC.